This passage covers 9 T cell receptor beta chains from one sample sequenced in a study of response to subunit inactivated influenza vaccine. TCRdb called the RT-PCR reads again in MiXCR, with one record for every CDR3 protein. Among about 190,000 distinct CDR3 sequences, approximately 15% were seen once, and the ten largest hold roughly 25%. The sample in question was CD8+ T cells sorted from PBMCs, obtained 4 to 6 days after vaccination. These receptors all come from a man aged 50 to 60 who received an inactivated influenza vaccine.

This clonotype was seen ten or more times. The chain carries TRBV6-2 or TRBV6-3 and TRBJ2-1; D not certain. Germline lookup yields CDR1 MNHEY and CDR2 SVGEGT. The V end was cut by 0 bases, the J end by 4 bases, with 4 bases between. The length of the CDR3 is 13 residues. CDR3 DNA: TGTGCCAGCAGTTACTCGGGGTACAATGAGCAGTTCTTC. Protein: CASSYSGYNEQFF.

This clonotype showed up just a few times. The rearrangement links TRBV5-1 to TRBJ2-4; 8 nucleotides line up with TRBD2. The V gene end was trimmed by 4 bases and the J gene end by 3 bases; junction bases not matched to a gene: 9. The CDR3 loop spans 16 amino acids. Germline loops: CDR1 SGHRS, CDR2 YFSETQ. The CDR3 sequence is CASSHGGGRGKNIQYF. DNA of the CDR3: TGCGCCAGCAGCCACGGCGGGGGGAGGGGCAAAAACATTCAGTACTTC. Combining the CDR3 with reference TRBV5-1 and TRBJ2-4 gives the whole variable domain KAGVTQTPRYLIKTRGQQVTLSCSPISGHRSVSWYQQTPGQGLQFLFEYFSETQRNKGNFPGRFSGRQFSNSRSEMNVSTLELGDSALYLCASSHGGGRGKNIQYFGAGTRLSVL.

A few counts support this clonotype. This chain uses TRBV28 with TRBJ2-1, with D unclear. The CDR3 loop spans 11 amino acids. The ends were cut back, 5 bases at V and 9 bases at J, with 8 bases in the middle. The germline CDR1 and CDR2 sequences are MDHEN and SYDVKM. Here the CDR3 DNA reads TGTGCCAGCAGTCCCCCCGGTGAGCAGTTCTTC. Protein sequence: CASSPPGEQFF. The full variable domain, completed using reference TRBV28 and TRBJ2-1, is DVKVTQSSRYLVKRTGEKVFLECVQDMDHENMFWYRQDPGLGLRLIYFSYDVKMKEKGDIPEGYSVSREKKERFSLILESASTNQTSMYLCASSPPGEQFFGPGTRLTVL.

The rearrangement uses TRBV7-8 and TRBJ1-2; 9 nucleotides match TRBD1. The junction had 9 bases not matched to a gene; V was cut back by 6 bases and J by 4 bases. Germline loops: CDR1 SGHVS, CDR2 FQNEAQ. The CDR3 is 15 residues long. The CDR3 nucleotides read TGTGCCAGCAGACCCGGGAACAGGGGGCCCTATGGCTACACCTTC. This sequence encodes CASRPGNRGPYGYTF. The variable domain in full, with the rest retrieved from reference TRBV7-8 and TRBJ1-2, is GAGVSQSPRYKVAKRGQDVALRCDPISGHVSLFWYQQALGQGPEFLTYFQNEAQLDKSGLPSDRFFAERPEGSVSTLKIQRTQQEDSAVYLCASRPGNRGPYGYTFGSGTRLTVV.

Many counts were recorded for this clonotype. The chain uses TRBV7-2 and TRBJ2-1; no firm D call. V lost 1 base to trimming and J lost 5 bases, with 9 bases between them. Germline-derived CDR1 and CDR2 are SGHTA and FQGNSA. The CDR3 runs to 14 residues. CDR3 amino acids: CASSLGGFNNEQFF. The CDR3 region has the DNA TGTGCCAGCAGCTTAGGGGGATTCAACAATGAGCAGTTCTTC.

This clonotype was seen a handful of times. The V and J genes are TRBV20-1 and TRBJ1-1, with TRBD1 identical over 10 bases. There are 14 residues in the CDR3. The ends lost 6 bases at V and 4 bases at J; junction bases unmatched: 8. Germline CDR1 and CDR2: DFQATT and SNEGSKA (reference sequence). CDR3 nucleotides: TGCAGTGCAACCTTGCGGGACAGGGGCACTGAAGCTTTCTTT. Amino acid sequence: CSATLRDRGTEAFF.

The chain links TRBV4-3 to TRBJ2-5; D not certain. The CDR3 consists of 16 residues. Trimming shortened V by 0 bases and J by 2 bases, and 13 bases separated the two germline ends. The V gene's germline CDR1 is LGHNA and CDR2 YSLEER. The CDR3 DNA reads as TGCGCCAGCAGCCAAGAAAATGGCCCCGGACAAGAGACCCAGTACTTC. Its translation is CASSQENGPGQETQYF.

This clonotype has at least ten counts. CDR3 in amino acids: CASSAGQATKNIQYF. The CDR3, as DNA: TGTGCCAGCAGCGCCGGACAGGCAACCAAAAACATTCAGTACTTC. The rearrangement joins TRBV7-9 to TRBJ2-4, with TRBD1 matching over 7 bases. The CDR3 extends over 15 amino acids. The germline V gene has CDR1 SEHNR and CDR2 FQNEAQ (reference sequence). The ends lost 5 bases at V and 2 bases at J; junction bases unmatched: 6.

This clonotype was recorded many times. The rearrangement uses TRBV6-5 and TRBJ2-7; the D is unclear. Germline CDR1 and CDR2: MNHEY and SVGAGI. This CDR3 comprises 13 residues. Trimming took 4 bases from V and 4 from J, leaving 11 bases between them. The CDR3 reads CASSFTKAYEQYF. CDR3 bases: TGTGCCAGCAGTTTCACAAAGGCATACGAGCAGTACTTC.